Listed below are T cell receptor beta chains from one sample, sequenced in a study of T cell responses to AZD1222 COVID-19 vaccine. The assay was immunoSEQ multiplex PCR, and TCRdb's table has in-frame clones only and misses some. Of some 130,000 clones listed, under 90% are singletons. Sequencing was performed on peripheral blood, taken on day 0 of AZD1222 vaccination. The receptors shown here come from an adult in good health. CDR3s include the opening cysteine and the closing phenylalanine or tryptophan. A D gene is named only where the DNA matches it firmly. Some rows have no size entry. The others give once, few or many, or a class for an expanded clone.

CDR3 protein: CASSLGGVGVSGNTIYF; CDR3 DNA: TGTGCCAGCAGCTTAGGGGGTGTTGGCGTCTCTGGAAACACCATATATTTT; D gene: .; J gene: TRBJ1-3; clone size: .; V gene: TRBV7-2
CDR3 protein: CSVGSGRFGYTF; CDR3 DNA: TGCAGCGTTGGGTCTGGGAGGTTTGGCTACACCTTC; D gene: .; J gene: TRBJ1-2; clone size: .; V gene: TRBV29-1
CDR3 protein: CASSRSTGTPGNEQYF; CDR3 DNA: TGCGCCAGCAGCCGAAGCACCGGGACTCCGGGCAACGAGCAGTACTTC; D gene: .; J gene: TRBJ2-7; clone size: .; V gene: TRBV5-1
CDR3 protein: CASSYSRDQRRTNEKLFF; CDR3 DNA: TGCGCCAGCAGCTATTCCCGGGACCAGAGAAGGACTAATGAAAAACTGTTTTTT; D gene: .; J gene: TRBJ1-4; clone size: .; V gene: TRBV5-1
CDR3 protein: CASSFKRQGEAFF; CDR3 DNA: TGTGCCAGCAGTTTTAAGCGCCAAGGGGAAGCTTTCTTT; D gene: .; J gene: TRBJ1-1; clone size: .; V gene: TRBV12-3/TRBV12-4
CDR3 protein: CASSPTTALGVGNTIYF; CDR3 DNA: TGTGCCAGCTCACCTACCACCGCGCTTGGGGTTGGAAACACCATATATTTT; D gene: .; J gene: TRBJ1-3; clone size: .; V gene: TRBV18
CDR3 protein: CASSLTATTEAFF; CDR3 DNA: TGTGCCAGCAGCCTTACAGCGACCACTGAAGCTTTCTTT; D gene: .; J gene: TRBJ1-1; clone size: .; V gene: TRBV6-5
CDR3 protein: CSVTGREAFF; CDR3 DNA: TGCAGTGTGACAGGCCGTGAAGCTTTCTTT; D gene: .; J gene: TRBJ1-1; clone size: .; V gene: TRBV20-1
CDR3 protein: CAWSVRSRGGYTF; CDR3 DNA: TGTGCCTGGAGTGTAAGGTCCCGAGGAGGCTACACCTTC; D gene: .; J gene: TRBJ1-2; clone size: .; V gene: TRBV30
CDR3 protein: CASSLSSGTLLSSNEKLFF; CDR3 DNA: TGTGCCAGCAGCCTTTCGTCGGGGACCCTACTTTCGTCTAATGAAAAACTGTTTTTT; D gene: .; J gene: TRBJ1-4; clone size: .; V gene: TRBV3-1/TRBV3-2
CDR3 protein: CASSLWGQGNYGYTF; CDR3 DNA: TGTGCCAGCAGTTTATGGGGACAGGGAAACTATGGCTACACCTTC; D gene: TRBD1; J gene: TRBJ1-2; clone size: few; V gene: TRBV28
CDR3 protein: CAWSVYYEQYF; CDR3 DNA: TGTGCCTGGAGTGTGTACTACGAGCAGTACTTC; D gene: .; J gene: TRBJ2-7; clone size: .; V gene: TRBV30
CDR3 protein: CASSLNPILASSYNEQFF; CDR3 DNA: TGTGCCAGCAGCTTAAATCCGATCCTAGCGAGCTCCTACAATGAGCAGTTCTTC; D gene: .; J gene: TRBJ2-1; clone size: .; V gene: TRBV11-2
CDR3 protein: CSARGVEQYF; CDR3 DNA: TGCAGTGCTAGAGGGGTGGAGCAGTACTTC; D gene: .; J gene: TRBJ2-7; clone size: .; V gene: TRBV20-1